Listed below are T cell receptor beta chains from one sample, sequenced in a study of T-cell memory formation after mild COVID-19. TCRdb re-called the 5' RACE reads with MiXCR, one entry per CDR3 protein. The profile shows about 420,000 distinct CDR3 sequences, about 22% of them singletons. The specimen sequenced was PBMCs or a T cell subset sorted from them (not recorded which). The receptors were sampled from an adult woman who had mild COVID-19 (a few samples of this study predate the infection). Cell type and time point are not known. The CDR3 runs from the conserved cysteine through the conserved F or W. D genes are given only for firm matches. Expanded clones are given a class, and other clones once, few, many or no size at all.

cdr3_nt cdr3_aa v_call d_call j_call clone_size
TGTGCCAGCAGCAACCCGGGACTAGCGGGGGTCCAAGAGACCCAGTACTTC CASSNPGLAGVQETQYF TRBV7-2 TRBD2 TRBJ2-5 NA
TGTGCCAGCAGTCGGACAGGGTCCGAAGAGACCCAGTACTTC CASSRTGSEETQYF TRBV28 TRBD1 TRBJ2-5 NA
TGTGCCAGCAGTTTATCCGGACTAGCATCGCCCGGGGAGCTGTTTTTT CASSLSGLASPGELFF TRBV27 TRBD2 TRBJ2-2 NA
TGTGCCAGCTCACCGTCCGGGAGGCAGAACACTGAAGCTTTCTTT CASSPSGRQNTEAFF TRBV18 NA TRBJ1-1 few
TGCGACAGCAGCTTCCCGACTAGCGGACTAGAGACCCAGTACTTC CDSSFPTSGLETQYF TRBV5-1 TRBD2 TRBJ2-5 NA
TGCGCCAGCAGCTCCCCTGGTACGTACAATGAGCAGTTCTTC CASSSPGTYNEQFF TRBV5-1 NA TRBJ2-1 few
TGTGCCAGCAGCACCTGGACAGGGGACGGCGAGCAGTACTTC CASSTWTGDGEQYF TRBV9 TRBD1 TRBJ2-7 few
TGTGCCAGCAGTTTATTGGACTTAGGATCGGAGCAGTACTTC CASSLLDLGSEQYF TRBV27 NA TRBJ2-7 few
TGTGCCAGCAGCTTCTATGGGGGGGACGAGCAGTACTTC CASSFYGGDEQYF TRBV7-9 TRBD2 TRBJ2-7 few
TGTGCCAGCAGCGTAGATGGGGGGCCAAACGAGCAGTACTTC CASSVDGGPNEQYF TRBV9 NA TRBJ2-7 NA
TGTGCCAGCAGCGCCAGGCCGGGACTAGCGGGAGGTGGGGCCTACGAGCAGTACTTC CASSARPGLAGGGAYEQYF TRBV7-2 TRBD2 TRBJ2-7 NA
TGTGCCAGCAGCTTAGAGCCCGACTGGTCAGATACGCAGTATTTT CASSLEPDWSDTQYF TRBV11-2 NA TRBJ2-3 many
TGTGCCAGCAGCTCCCCGATCACAGGCTACACCTTC CASSSPITGYTF TRBV7-2 NA TRBJ1-2 NA
TGTGCCAGCAGGGGACTAGCGGGGGACTACAATGAGCAGTTCTTC CASRGLAGDYNEQFF TRBV12-3/TRBV12-4 TRBD2 TRBJ2-1 NA
TGCAGTGCTCCGCCTCGGTCCAGCGGGGGACCCTACAATGAGCAGTTCTTC CSAPPRSSGGPYNEQFF TRBV20-1 TRBD2 TRBJ2-1 NA
TGTGCCAGCAGTGAAATGATGTCGGGGGAAGGGAACACTGAAGCTTTCTTT CASSEMMSGEGNTEAFF TRBV12-3/TRBV12-4 NA TRBJ1-1 few
TGTGCCAGCAGTCCTACGGCGGGAATTAGCACAGATACGCAGTATTTT CASSPTAGISTDTQYF TRBV7-2 NA TRBJ2-3 NA
TGTGCCAGCGTTCCTACCGGGACAGGGGATACGCAGTATTTT CASVPTGTGDTQYF TRBV12-3/TRBV12-4 TRBD1 TRBJ2-3 few
TGCAGTGCTAGTGGGACCTTCAATCAGCCCCAGCATTTT CSASGTFNQPQHF TRBV20-1 NA TRBJ1-5 NA
TGTGCCAGCAGCCGGTATGCCGGGACAGGGAGTTACAATGAGCAGTTCTTC CASSRYAGTGSYNEQFF TRBV14 TRBD1 TRBJ2-1 few
TGTGCCAGCAGCCAGTTGTTTGCAGATACGCAGTATTTT CASSQLFADTQYF TRBV14 NA TRBJ2-3 NA
TGTGCCAGCAGTTTAGCGGTATCTAGCACAGATACGCAGTATTTT CASSLAVSSTDTQYF TRBV7-6 NA TRBJ2-3 NA
TGCGCCAGCAGCCAAGTAGCGGGGGGGTACACAGATACGCAGTATTTT CASSQVAGGYTDTQYF TRBV4-1 TRBD2 TRBJ2-3 NA
TGTGCCAGCAGCGTAGAGTTTACTAGCGGGGAGACCCAGTACTTC CASSVEFTSGETQYF TRBV9 TRBD2 TRBJ2-5 NA
TGTGCCAGCAGTTTGGAGTCTGTGTCTAGCACAGATACGCAGTATTTT CASSLESVSSTDTQYF TRBV28 NA TRBJ2-3 once
TGTGCCAGCTCACCACCGATGTACCTCGAGACCCAGTACTTC CASSPPMYLETQYF TRBV18 NA TRBJ2-5 few
TGCGCCAGCAGCCAAGATCCGGGTGCGGGGCAGCCCCAGCATTTT CASSQDPGAGQPQHF TRBV4-3 NA TRBJ1-5 few
TGTGCCAGTAGTAGCTCGGGGCCAAACTATGGCTACACCTTC CASSSSGPNYGYTF TRBV19 NA TRBJ1-2 once
TGTGCCAGCACCCTACCTCCTGGACTAGCGGCCTACAATGAGCAGTTCTTC CASTLPPGLAAYNEQFF TRBV12-3/TRBV12-4 TRBD2 TRBJ2-1 few
TGCAGCGTTGCCAGTGGTGAGACCCAGTACTTC CSVASGETQYF TRBV29-1 NA TRBJ2-5 NA
TGTGCCAGCAGACCGCCGGGGAGCGCCCTGGAGCAGTACTTC CASRPPGSALEQYF TRBV27 NA TRBJ2-7 NA
TGTGCCAGCAGACCAGGGGGTAGGACTGAAGCTTTCTTT CASRPGGRTEAFF TRBV12-3/TRBV12-4 TRBD1 TRBJ1-1 NA
TGTGCCAGCAGTTACCACGGGACTAACAATGAGCAGTTCTTC CASSYHGTNNEQFF TRBV6-5 TRBD2 TRBJ2-1 NA